The T cell receptor (beta chain) described here comes from a study of shared clonotypes between healthy human individuals. Study-wide points: Rarefaction exposed incomplete sorted-subset sequencing despite large depth.

Germline loops: CDR1 SNHLY, CDR2 FYNNEI. CDR3 length equals 14 residues. Unmatched junction bases numbered 6, after V lost 3 bases and J lost 7 bases. TCRdb's table, derived via immunoSEQ multiplex PCR, lists solely in-frame clones and lacks some. The data hold about 960,000 clones, with approximately 80% observed a single time. This clone was picked up a small number of times. Its antigen is still unknown. Material for sequencing was memory CD4+ T cells sorted from blood. Subset specified: CD45RA-negative fraction. The V gene is TRBV2, the J gene TRBJ2-5; 9 bases are shared with TRBD2. This TCR was sampled from a man aged 18 to 29 in good health. The CDR3 is CASSDGGGVGTQYF. In DNA form, the CDR3 reads TGTGCCAGCAGTGACGGCGGGGGGGTTGGGACCCAGTACTTC.